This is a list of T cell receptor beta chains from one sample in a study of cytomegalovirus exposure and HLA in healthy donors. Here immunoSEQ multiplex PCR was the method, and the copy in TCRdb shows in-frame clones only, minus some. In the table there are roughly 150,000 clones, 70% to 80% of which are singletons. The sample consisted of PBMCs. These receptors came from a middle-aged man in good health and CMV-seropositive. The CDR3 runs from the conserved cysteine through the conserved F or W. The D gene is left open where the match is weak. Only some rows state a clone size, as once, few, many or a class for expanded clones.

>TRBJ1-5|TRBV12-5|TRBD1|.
TGTGCTAGTGGTTTGACCCTACAGGGGAACAATCAGCCCCAGCATTTT
CASGLTLQGNNQPQHF
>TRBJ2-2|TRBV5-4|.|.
TGTGCCAGCAGCTTACAGGGGAACACCGGGGAGCTGTTTTTT
CASSLQGNTGELFF
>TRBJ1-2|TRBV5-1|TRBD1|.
TGCGCCAGCAGCCAGGACAGGGGGAGTTGGTATGGCTACACCTTC
CASSQDRGSWYGYTF
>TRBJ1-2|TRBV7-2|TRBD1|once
TGTGCCAGCAGCTTAGGGACAGGGGGTAGCTATGGCTACACCTTC
CASSLGTGGSYGYTF
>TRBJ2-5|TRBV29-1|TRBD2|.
TGCAGCGTCCGACTCCCCCTAGCGGGGAGGGAGACCCAGTACTTC
CSVRLPLAGRETQYF
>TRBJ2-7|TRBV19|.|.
TGTGCCAGTAGTATAACGGGGTCGTCCTACGAGCAGTACTTC
CASSITGSSYEQYF
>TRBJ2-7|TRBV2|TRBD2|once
TGTGCCAGCAGTGAAACTACTAGCGCCCCGGGCGAGCAGTACTTC
CASSETTSAPGEQYF
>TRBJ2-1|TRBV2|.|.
TGTGCCAGCAGGGAGAACACCTACAATGAGCAGTTCTTC
CASRENTYNEQFF
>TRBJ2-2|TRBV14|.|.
TGTGCCAGCAGCCAAGATCGGTGGGGGCCCGGGGAGCTGTTTTTT
CASSQDRWGPGELFF
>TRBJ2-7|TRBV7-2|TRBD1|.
TGTGCCAGCAGCTTATACAGGGGCTACGAGCAGTACTTC
CASSLYRGYEQYF
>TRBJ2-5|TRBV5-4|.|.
TGTGCCAGCAGCTTCTTACAGACTCGGACAGTCCGAAGTCGGGAGACCCAGTACTTC
CASSFLQTRTVRSRETQYF
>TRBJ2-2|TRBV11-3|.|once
TGTGCCAGCAGCCCCCGACTTTCATCCCGGACCGGGGAGCTGTTTTTT
CASSPRLSSRTGELFF
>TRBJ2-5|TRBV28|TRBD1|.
TGTGCCAGCAGACCTCCGGGACAGGGGGCGAAAGAGCAGTACTTC
CASRPPGQGAKEQYF
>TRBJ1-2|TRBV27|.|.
TGTGCCAGCAGGCGGTCAGGGGTAAACTATGGCTACACCTTC
CASRRSGVNYGYTF
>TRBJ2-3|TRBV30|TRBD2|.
TGTGCCTGGAGTAGCGGGGGGGCAGATACGCAGTATTTT
CAWSSGGADTQYF
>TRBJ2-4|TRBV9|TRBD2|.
TGTGCCAGCAGCGTAGTGGATAGCGGGGTAAGGTACTTC
CASSVVDSGVRYF
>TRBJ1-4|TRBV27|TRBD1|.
TGTGCCAGCAGTTCTCGACAGGGAGATAATGAAAAACTGTTTTTT
CASSSRQGDNEKLFF
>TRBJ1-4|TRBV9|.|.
TGTGCCAGCAGCGTAGTCGAGGGTTCTTATGAAAAACTGTTTTTT
CASSVVEGSYEKLFF
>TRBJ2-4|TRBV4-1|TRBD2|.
TGCGCCAGCAGCGACCAGAGGGCGGGAGAAGCAGATAACATTCAGTACTTC
CASSDQRAGEADNIQYF
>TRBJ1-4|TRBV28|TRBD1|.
TGTGCCAGCAGTTTACCCACGGGACAGATGAATGAAAAACTGTTTTTT
CASSLPTGQMNEKLFF
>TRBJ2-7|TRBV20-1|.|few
TGCAGTGCTACACAACACTACGAGCAGTACTTC
CSATQHYEQYF
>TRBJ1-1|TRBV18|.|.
TGTGCCAGCTCACCAAGCAAGGCGGGTCTCAATGAAGCTTTCTTT
CASSPSKAGLNEAFF
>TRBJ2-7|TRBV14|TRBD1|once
TGTGCCAGCAGCCAGAACAGGGGCCATGCCTACGAGCAGTACTTC
CASSQNRGHAYEQYF
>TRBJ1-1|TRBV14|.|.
TGTGCCAGCAGCCATATAAATAGGACACCGGTCTTT
CASSHINRTPVF
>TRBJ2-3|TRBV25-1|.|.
TGTGCCAGTCTTCGAAGGTGGCCTATTATTCCCGGGGCAGATACGCAGTATTTT
CASLRRWPIIPGADTQYF
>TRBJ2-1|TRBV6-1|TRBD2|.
TGTGCCAGCATTGATGTAGGACTAGCCGGAAATGAGCAGTTCTTC
CASIDVGLAGNEQFF
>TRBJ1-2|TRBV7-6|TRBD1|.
TGTGCCAGCAGCTTAGGGACAGGGGAATGGGATGGCTACACCTTC
CASSLGTGEWDGYTF
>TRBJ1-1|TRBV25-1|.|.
TGTGCCAGCAGTGAAACCGGGTACGACACTGAAGCTTTCTTT
CASSETGYDTEAFF
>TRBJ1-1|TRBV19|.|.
TGTGCCAGTGGGGGACTGTTGAACACTGAAGCTTTCTTT
CASGGLLNTEAFF
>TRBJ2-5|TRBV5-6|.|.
TGTGCCAGCAGCTTGTTAGGGGAAGGCTCGGCGGTGGGGCAGTACTTC
CASSLLGEGSAVGQYF